The sequence of this T cell receptor (beta chain) was determined in a study of persistence of HIV-infected CD4 T cells. In the study overall: CD4+ T cells responding to CMV or HIV-1 Gag were isolated.

Worth noting for this clone: Its antigen is unknown.

The study, taken as a whole, reports: TCR oligoclonality correlated with proviral oligoclonality in the same sorted populations. Compared with CD3/CD28-stimulated cells, CMV- and Gag-responding cells showed lower TCRbeta richness.

Stimulation used approximately 9.6 ug/mL lysate from CMV-infected fibroblasts. CD40L-negative CD69-negative CD45RO-high memory CD4+ T cells were sorted as populations depleted of antigen-responding cells. This was the immunoSEQ version 4 assay in survey mode. Only in-frame clones appear in the TCRdb table, and some are missing; sequencing was by immunoSEQ multiplex PCR. The sample holds some 30,000 clones, around 73% seen once. Germline CDR1 SGDLS, CDR2 YYNGEE. The CDR3 contains 14 residues. V was trimmed by 1 base and J by 4 bases, leaving 10 bases between them. The TCR was taken from an adult woman with HIV who was CMV-seropositive. The source material was CD4+ T cells sorted from PBMCs after approximately 19-hour stimulation, sampled from a patient who received antiretroviral therapy. The chain recombines TRBV9 with TRBJ2-3; maybe TRBD2 (6 bases). CDR3 nucleotides: TGTGCCAGCAGCGTATCGGGGGTTCCAGATACGCAGTATTTT. Protein: CASSVSGVPDTQYF.